The source of this TCR beta chain is a study of shared clonotypes between healthy human individuals. Germline CDR1 is MNHNS and CDR2 is SASEGT. The ends lost 4 bases at V and 7 bases at J; junction bases unmatched: 9. This CDR3 has 15 amino acids. At the deep level, the assay was run. Method: immunoSEQ multiplex PCR; TCRdb's copy keeps in-frame clones and lacks some. Among millions of clones, about 95% were seen once, and the ten largest hold around 0.13%. This chain links TRBV6-1 with TRBJ2-1; 8 positions match TRBD2. Sequencing input: naive CD4+ T cells sorted from blood. The subset was: CD45RA+ positively selected. The sequence came from a man between 18 and 35 years old in good health. CDR3: CASSVVSGIQNEQFF. In nucleotides, the CDR3 is TGTGCCAGCAGTGTAGTTAGCGGGATACAGAATGAGCAGTTCTTC.